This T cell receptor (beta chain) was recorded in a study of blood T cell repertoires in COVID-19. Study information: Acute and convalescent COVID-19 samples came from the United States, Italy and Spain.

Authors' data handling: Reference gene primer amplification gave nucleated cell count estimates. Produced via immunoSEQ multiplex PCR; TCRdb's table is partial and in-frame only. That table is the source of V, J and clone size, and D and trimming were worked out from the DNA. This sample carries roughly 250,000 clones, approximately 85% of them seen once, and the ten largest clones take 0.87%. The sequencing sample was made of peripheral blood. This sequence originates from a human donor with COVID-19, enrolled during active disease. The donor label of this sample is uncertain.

This chain's CDR3 is CASSYRPGGYGYTF. As DNA, the CDR3 is TGTGCCAGCAGTTACCGCCCGGGGGGCTATGGCTACACCTTC. The chain has TRBV27 and TRBJ1-2; TRBD1 is a possible D gene (5 bases). The germline CDR1 and CDR2 sequences are MNHEY and SMNVEV (reference sequence). Trimming left V 4 bases short and J 4 bases short, with 13 bases between. CDR3 length: 14 amino acids.